This T cell receptor (beta chain) was profiled in a study of OX40 agonist ivuxolimab in advanced cancers. The CDR3 has 17 amino acids. Trimming removed 1 base from V and 1 base from J, with 16 bases in between. CDR1 is MGHRA and CDR2 is YSYEKL in the germline V gene. Points from the study as a whole: Specificity for antigen went undetermined in the expanded peripheral T cells.

A remark on this clone: No antigen is known for it.

Only in-frame clones appear in the TCRdb table, and some are missing; sequencing was by immunoSEQ multiplex PCR. The data hold some 77,000 clones, with over 85% observed a single time. The chain recombines TRBV4-1 with TRBJ1-2; D uncertain. The sequence came from an adult with an advanced solid tumor such as melanoma, head and neck, liver or kidney cancer. Sequencing used CD4+ or CD8+ T cells sorted from blood, obtained in a trial of the OX40 agonist ivuxolimab. The CDR3 loop is CASSQGSYGGNNYGYTF. In DNA, the CDR3 is TGCGCCAGCAGCCAAGGTAGTTACGGCGGGAATAACTATGGCTACACCTTC.